This T cell receptor beta chain stems from a study of blood T cell repertoires in COVID-19. This CDR3 has 15 residues. CDR1 is SGHTA, CDR2 FQGNSA, per germline. Trimming cost V 5 bases and J 1 base, with 14 bases left between them. Clones were read by immunoSEQ multiplex PCR, and TCRdb kept only the in-frame ones, dropping some. Of 250,000 or so clones listed, just over 85% are singletons. Sequenced: peripheral blood. The chain carries TRBV7-2 and TRBJ2-5; no reliable D call. The sequence was obtained from a woman younger than 45 with active or convalescent COVID-19. In DNA form, the CDR3 reads TGTGCCAGCAGCCCCCAGCTGGGCCGCCAAGAGACCCAGTACTTC. This sequence encodes CASSPQLGRQETQYF.